This entry describes one T cell receptor (beta chain). As yet, its antigen is unknown. This sample is drawn from a study of response to subunit inactivated influenza vaccine. Study-wide results and caveats: It was suggested by the authors that few new T cells are recruited by each seasonal influenza vaccination.

CDR1 is MDHEN, CDR2 SYDVKM, per germline. V shed 3 bases and J 6 bases; nucleotides not matched to a gene: 6. This CDR3 has 16 amino acids. TCRdb fed the RT-PCR reads into MiXCR, producing one record per CDR3 protein. The table records about 540,000 distinct CDR3 sequences, 12% to 15% of them present only once. The sequences come from PBMCs from blood, collected 11 to 12 days after vaccination. This receptor was obtained from a man aged 45-65 years who received an inactivated influenza vaccine. The genes are TRBV28 and TRBJ2-1; TRBD2 matches 12 bases. The CDR3 spells CASSLSGLAGPNEQFF. The DNA of the CDR3 is TGTGCCAGCAGTTTGTCAGGACTAGCGGGGCCCAATGAGCAGTTCTTC. The variable domain in full, with the rest retrieved from reference TRBV28 and TRBJ2-1, is DVKVTQSSRYLVKRTGEKVFLECVQDMDHENMFWYRQDPGLGLRLIYFSYDVKMKEKGDIPEGYSVSREKKERFSLILESASTNQTSMYLCASSLSGLAGPNEQFFGPGTRLTVL.